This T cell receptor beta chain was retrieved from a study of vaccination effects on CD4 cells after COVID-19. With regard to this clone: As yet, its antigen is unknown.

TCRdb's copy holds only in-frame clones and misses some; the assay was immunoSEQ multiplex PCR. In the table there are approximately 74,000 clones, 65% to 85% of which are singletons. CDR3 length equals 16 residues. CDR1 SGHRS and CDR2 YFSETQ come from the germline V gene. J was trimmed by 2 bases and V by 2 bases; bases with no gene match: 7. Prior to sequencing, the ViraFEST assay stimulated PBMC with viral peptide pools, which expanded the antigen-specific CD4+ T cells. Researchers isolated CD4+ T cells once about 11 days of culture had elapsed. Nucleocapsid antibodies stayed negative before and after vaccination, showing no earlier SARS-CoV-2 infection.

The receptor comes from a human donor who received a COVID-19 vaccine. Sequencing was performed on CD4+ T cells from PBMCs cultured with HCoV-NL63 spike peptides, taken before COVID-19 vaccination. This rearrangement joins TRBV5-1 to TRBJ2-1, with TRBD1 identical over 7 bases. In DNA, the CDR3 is TGCGCCAGCAGCTTTATACCAGGGGGAACCTACAATGAGCAGTTCTTC. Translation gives CASSFIPGGTYNEQFF.